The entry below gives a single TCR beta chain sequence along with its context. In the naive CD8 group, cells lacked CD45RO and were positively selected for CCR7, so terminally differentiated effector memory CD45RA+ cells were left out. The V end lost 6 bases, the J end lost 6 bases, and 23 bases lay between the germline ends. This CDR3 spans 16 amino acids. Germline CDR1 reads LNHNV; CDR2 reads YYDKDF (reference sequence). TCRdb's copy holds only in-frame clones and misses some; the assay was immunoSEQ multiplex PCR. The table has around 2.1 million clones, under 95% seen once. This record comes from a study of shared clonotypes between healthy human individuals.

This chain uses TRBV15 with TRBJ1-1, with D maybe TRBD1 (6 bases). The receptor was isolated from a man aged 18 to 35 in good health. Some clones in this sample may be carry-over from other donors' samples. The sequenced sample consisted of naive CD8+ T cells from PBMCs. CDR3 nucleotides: TGTGCCACCAGAGAACATGCAGGGGCTGAAGTGGCTGAAGCTTTCTTT. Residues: CATREHAGAEVAEAFF.